The T cell receptor (beta chain) under discussion was sequenced for a study of shared clonotypes between healthy human individuals (dated by TCRdb to the early 2020s). Study-level background: A couple of women and three men aged 18 to 49 years were included in the cohort. For each donor, CD4 naive and CD4 memory were each run on three plates, CD8 naive on two plates, and CD8 memory on one plate. Blood TCR repertoires of several healthy adults were deeply sequenced to estimate repertoire size and the extent of clonotype sharing between individuals. To increase sequencing depth and limit assay-specific biases, different laboratories used diverse techniques to prepare libraries and sequence TCR repertoires. Leukapheresis yielded between about 0.8 and 8.9 billion PBMCs per donor. Study-level results and caveats: Based on pairwise subsampling, the degree of clonotype sharing among donors was expected to be affected by sequencing depth. Estimated clonotype richness was generally larger for naive than for memory subsets. Even with the large sequencing depth, rarefaction of the sorted-subset datasets indicated that sequencing was incomplete. Only blood was sampled, and tissue TCR repertoires likely differ from those in blood. About 5% of naive CD4, 3% to 4% of naive CD8, approximately 2% of memory CD4, and 0.4% of memory CD8 clonotypes were shared across a few donors. Because the study included only a small number of donors, the genetic and exposure-history diversity represented was limited. Compared with non-shared clonotypes, the clonotypes found in all four sorted-subset donors had higher generation probabilities.

A word on this clone: It has no known antigen specificity. Qualities for individual bases were not recorded, and no much larger clone is one base off.

At the junction V is shortened by 0 bases and J by 3 bases; bases outside the gene matches: 5. The CDR3 sequence holds 15 residues, the cysteine and phenylalanine included. Only the CDR3 part of the read is kept: 45 bases, read in frame from the first base. CDR1 and CDR2 (SGHVS, FQNEAQ) derive from the germline V gene. Using the deep immunoSEQ assay, TCR CDR3 regions were amplified from genomic DNA by multiplex PCR. Extracted genomic DNA from each cell subset was distributed evenly across all wells of several immunoSEQ 96-well plates, and each plate was treated as a replicate. For sorted subsets, around 200 ng genomic DNA, equal to tens of thousands of T cell genomes, was loaded into each replicate PCR. The purified libraries were quantified using a Qubit 3.0 fluorometer, sized with a Bioanalyzer 2100, and then quantified again using the KAPA Library Quantification kit. Each immunoSEQ 96-well plate was sequenced on its own single-read 150-cycle Illumina NextSeq 550 flow cell. The authors processed their data as follows. Because only junctional sequences without quality scores were contained in the immunoSEQ output, filtering matching that applied to full-length reads could not be performed. To assign V/J genes and CDR3, sequences were annotated against IMGT germline references using PyIR, a Python wrapper for IgBLAST v1.9. Any read was removed if the V/J assignment was weak (E-value above 1e-6), the CDR3 was missing, or the read contained stop codons, out-of-frame junctions, or ambiguous translated residues. A V3J clonotype was defined by an identical inferred V gene, J gene, and CDR3 amino acid sequence. To compute the percentage overlap between repertoires, the number of shared unique clonotypes was divided by the size of the smaller repertoire. Richness of each repertoire was evaluated using RTK rarefaction, the Chao1 estimator, and Recon v2.1 estimates of unobserved clonotypes. Generation probabilities were computed with OLGA for all TCRbeta clonotypes obtained by the gDNA method from four donors. The source is immuneACCESS, and TCRdb retained only in-frame sequences with V and J called. Part of the clones is not carried over; for the studies checked, unresolved V genes explain less than half of this, and the remainder is unexplained. From that table come the V and J calls and clone size; the DNA was used to work out D and trimming. This sample comprises some 2.1 million clones, about 94% of them detected only once. The ten largest account for 1.5% to 2% of the sample.

CD8 naive samples consisted of CD45RO-negative cells that were positively selected for CCR7, yielding a CD45RA+CCR7+ population without TemRA cells. Donors were healthy HIV-negative adults with no recently reported acute infections or vaccinations. Every donor was a Caucasian adult living in Nashville, Tennessee, USA. Blood was obtained by leukapheresis, after which PBMCs were separated by Ficoll-Histopaque density gradient centrifugation and cryopreserved in liquid nitrogen vapor phase. Analytical flow cytometry was used to check the purity and quantity of each magnetically sorted T cell population. Genomic DNA was isolated from each sorted fraction and quantified by UV absorbance on a Nanodrop 2000c.

The sequence was obtained from a young man in good health. Some clones in this sample may be carry-over from other donors' samples. The V gene is TRBV7-8 and the J gene is TRBJ2-7; TRBD1 matches 7 bases in the middle. Sample: naive CD8+ T cells from PBMCs. In light of the paper, this sample's cell subset or site label describes: CD45RA+CCR7+. CDR3 protein: CASSLAVGTVYEQYF. The DNA is as follows: TGTGCCAGCAGCTTAGCGGTTGGGACAGTCTACGAGCAGTACTTC. Outside the CDR3, residues come from the reference TRBV7-8 and TRBJ2-7 proteins, so the full variable domain is: GAGVSQSPRYKVAKRGQDVALRCDPISGHVSLFWYQQALGQGPEFLTYFQNEAQLDKSGLPSDRFFAERPEGSVSTLKIQRTQQEDSAVYLCASSLAVGTVYEQYFGPGTRLTVT.